The present TCR beta chain was sequenced within a study of blood T cell repertoires in COVID-19. Study-wide background: Researchers got acute and convalescent COVID-19 samples from the United States, Italy and Spain. The cDNA or gDNA used as material had been derived from T cells, B-cell-depleted T cells, or PBMCs.

Per the study methods: By means of reference gene primer amplification, nucleated cell counts were estimated. Repertoires were generated with immunoSEQ multiplex PCR, while TCRdb's copy carries only in-frame clones and drops some. The V and J calls and clone size are taken from that table; D and trimming were inferred from the DNA. The sample has some 140,000 clones, 81% seen once. V was clipped by 9 bases and J by 6 bases; unmatched bases: 11. The CDR3 covers 13 residues. The V gene's germline CDR1 is MRHNA and CDR2 SNTAGT. This TCR came from an older woman with active or convalescent COVID-19. V and J are TRBV6-4 and TRBJ2-7, with 7 bases identical to TRBD1. The sequenced material came from peripheral blood. CDR3 residues: CARARDRWLEQYF. CDR3 in DNA: TGTGCCAGGGCGAGGGACAGATGGCTCGAGCAGTACTTC.